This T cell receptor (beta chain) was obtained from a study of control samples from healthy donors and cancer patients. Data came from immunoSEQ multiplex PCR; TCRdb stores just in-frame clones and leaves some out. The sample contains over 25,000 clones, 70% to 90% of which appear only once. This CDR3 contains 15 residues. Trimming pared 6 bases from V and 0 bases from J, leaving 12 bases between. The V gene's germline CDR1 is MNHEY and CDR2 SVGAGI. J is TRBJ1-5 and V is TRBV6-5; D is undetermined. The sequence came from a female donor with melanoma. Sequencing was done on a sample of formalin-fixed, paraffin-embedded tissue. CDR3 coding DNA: TGTGCCAGCAGGATCCAGGAATATAGCAATCAGCCCCAGCATTTT. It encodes CASRIQEYSNQPQHF.